This T cell receptor beta chain came from a study of regulatory T cells in long-lasting Graves disease. In the study overall: Under 3 months of antithyroid drugs had been taken by newly diagnosed Graves' patients.

Time point of the sample: newly diagnosed GD, antithyroid drugs for less than 3 months. PBMCs were the source of the RNA used for TCR sequencing. In this sample, this clonotype turned up many times. Combining iRepertoire HTBI primers with Arm-PCR of CDR3 regions, the authors built TCR beta libraries. MiXCR, applied by TCRdb to the multiplex PCR reads, yields one record per CDR3 protein. The data contain over 450,000 distinct CDR3 sequences, about 12% of them singletons. Germline lookup yields CDR1 SNHLY and CDR2 FYNNEI. V lost 8 bases and J lost 5, with 15 bases in between. CDR3 length: 13 amino acids. This same sample was also part of a study on T cells in Graves' hyperthyroidism and ophthalmopathy. That paper adds: It was uncontrolled infection, other autoimmune disease, pregnancy or lactation that excluded patients. Model predictions of ophthalmopathy came a median roughly 6.7 months before onset.

The receptor's source is a woman aged 30 to 39 with Graves disease. Source: peripheral blood mononuclear cells (PBMCs), taken at new diagnosis, from a patient treated with antithyroid drugs. The chain employs TRBV2 and TRBJ1-2, with TRBD1 as a possible D gene (6 bases). The DNA of the CDR3 is TGTGCCAGCGAGGGGGGGCCCATTTATGGCTACACCTTC. This encodes CASEGGPIYGYTF. Combining the CDR3 with reference TRBV2 and TRBJ1-2 gives the whole variable domain EPEVTQTPSHQVTQMGQEVILRCVPISNHLYFYWYRQILGQKVEFLVSFYNNEISEKSEIFDDQFSVERPDGSNFTLKIRSTKLEDSAMYFCASEGGPIYGYTFGSGTRLTVV.